This is a list of T cell receptor beta chains from one sample in a study of blood T cell repertoires in COVID-19. Method: immunoSEQ multiplex PCR; TCRdb's copy keeps in-frame clones and lacks some. This repertoire shows 35,000 or so clones, approximately 81% found once; its top ten account for approximately 30%. Sequencing input: peripheral blood. Every receptor here comes from a man older than 75 with active or convalescent COVID-19. CDR3s include the opening cysteine and the closing phenylalanine or tryptophan. The D gene is left open where the match is weak. Clone sizes are given selectively: once, few, many, or a class where the clone is expanded.

d_gene: NA
abundance: NA
j_gene: TRBJ2-7
v_gene: TRBV28
CDR3nt: TGTGCCAGCAGTTTAGCAGGGTCAAATTACGAGCAGTACTTC
CDR3aa: CASSLAGSNYEQYF

d_gene: NA
abundance: NA
j_gene: TRBJ1-4
v_gene: TRBV6-5
CDR3nt: TGTGCCAGCGCAGATTCATCAACTAATGAAAAACTGTTTTTT
CDR3aa: CASADSSTNEKLFF

d_gene: TRBD1
abundance: NA
j_gene: TRBJ2-2
v_gene: TRBV3-1/TRBV3-2
CDR3nt: TGTGCCAGCAGCCCTGGGACAGGATTAGAAACCGGGGAGCTGTTTTTT
CDR3aa: CASSPGTGLETGELFF

d_gene: TRBD1
abundance: NA
j_gene: TRBJ2-7
v_gene: TRBV27
CDR3nt: TGTGCCAGCAGTTCCCTAGACAGGGACGAGCAGTACTTC
CDR3aa: CASSSLDRDEQYF

d_gene: TRBD1
abundance: NA
j_gene: TRBJ2-6
v_gene: TRBV5-4
CDR3nt: TGTGCCAGCAGCCCCCAGGCAGGGGGCCCCTCTGGGGCCAACGTCCTGACTTTC
CDR3aa: CASSPQAGGPSGANVLTF

d_gene: NA
abundance: once
j_gene: TRBJ1-2
v_gene: TRBV19
CDR3nt: TGTGCCAGTAGTTCCGGGAGGAGAGGACCCGATACTAACTATGGCTACACCTTC
CDR3aa: CASSSGRRGPDTNYGYTF

d_gene: NA
abundance: NA
j_gene: TRBJ2-4
v_gene: TRBV4-3
CDR3nt: TGCGCCAGCAGCCAATGGGGGGAAAACATTCAGTACTTC
CDR3aa: CASSQWGENIQYF

d_gene: NA
abundance: once
j_gene: TRBJ2-7
v_gene: TRBV5-1
CDR3nt: TGCGCCAGCAGTAATGAACAGTACGAGCAGTACTTC
CDR3aa: CASSNEQYEQYF

d_gene: NA
abundance: NA
j_gene: TRBJ1-5
v_gene: TRBV19
CDR3nt: TGTGCCAGTATGGGCCGGGATGGTCAGCCCCAGCATTTT
CDR3aa: CASMGRDGQPQHF

d_gene: TRBD1
abundance: NA
j_gene: TRBJ1-4
v_gene: TRBV7-8
CDR3nt: TGTGCCAGCAGCTTAGCTGCAGCAGGGGGAGTGAAACTGTTTTTT
CDR3aa: CASSLAAAGGVKLFF

d_gene: TRBD2
abundance: NA
j_gene: TRBJ2-1
v_gene: TRBV2
CDR3nt: TGTGCCAGCACCCAGACTAGCGGGGGCCCCAATGAGCAGTTCTTC
CDR3aa: CASTQTSGGPNEQFF

d_gene: NA
abundance: NA
j_gene: TRBJ1-1
v_gene: TRBV15
CDR3nt: TGTGCCACCAGCAGGGCAGGGTCCGGAATGAACACTGAAGCTTTCTTT
CDR3aa: CATSRAGSGMNTEAFF

d_gene: NA
abundance: NA
j_gene: TRBJ2-7
v_gene: TRBV7-3
CDR3nt: TGTGCCAGCAGCTTAACGGAAGGGGGCGAGCAGTACTTC
CDR3aa: CASSLTEGGEQYF

d_gene: TRBD2
abundance: NA
j_gene: TRBJ2-1
v_gene: TRBV4-3
CDR3nt: TGCGCCAGCAGCCCTGGGACTAGCGGGAGGGCCGAGGATGAGCAGTTCTTC
CDR3aa: CASSPGTSGRAEDEQFF

d_gene: TRBD1
abundance: NA
j_gene: TRBJ2-4
v_gene: TRBV2
CDR3nt: TGTGCCAGCAGTGTGAGGGGGCGGGACATTCAGTACTTC
CDR3aa: CASSVRGRDIQYF

d_gene: NA
abundance: NA
j_gene: TRBJ1-5
v_gene: TRBV19
CDR3nt: TGTGCCAGTAGACCAGGGAGGAGGGTCAATCAGCCCCAGCATTTT
CDR3aa: CASRPGRRVNQPQHF

d_gene: NA
abundance: NA
j_gene: TRBJ1-1
v_gene: TRBV11-3
CDR3nt: TGTGCCAGCAGCTTAGGGGGCACGAACACTGAAGCTTTCTTT
CDR3aa: CASSLGGTNTEAFF

d_gene: TRBD1
abundance: NA
j_gene: TRBJ2-3
v_gene: TRBV5-5
CDR3nt: TGTGCCAGCAGCTTCTGGGTCGGGGAAGGGGGCGCATATACGCAGTATTTT
CDR3aa: CASSFWVGEGGAYTQYF

d_gene: TRBD2
abundance: few
j_gene: TRBJ2-1
v_gene: TRBV28
CDR3nt: TGTGCCAGCAGGCTAGCGGGAGTGGTTGAGCAGTTCTTC
CDR3aa: CASRLAGVVEQFF

d_gene: TRBD2
abundance: NA
j_gene: TRBJ2-7
v_gene: TRBV5-4
CDR3nt: TGTGCCAGCAGGAAGGGACTAGCGGCTACATGGGACGAGCAGTACTTC
CDR3aa: CASRKGLAATWDEQYF

d_gene: TRBD1
abundance: NA
j_gene: TRBJ1-1
v_gene: TRBV2
CDR3nt: TGTGCCAGCGCCAGACAGGGAGTGACTGAAGCTTTCTTT
CDR3aa: CASARQGVTEAFF

d_gene: NA
abundance: NA
j_gene: TRBJ2-7
v_gene: TRBV21-1
CDR3nt: TGTGCCAGCAGCAAAAAAGTGAGGGGGCTTACCTACGAGCAGTACTTC
CDR3aa: CASSKKVRGLTYEQYF

d_gene: TRBD1
abundance: NA
j_gene: TRBJ2-7
v_gene: TRBV6-5
CDR3nt: TGTGCCAGCGGGCCCGGGACAGGGTGGTCGTACGAGCAGTACTTC
CDR3aa: CASGPGTGWSYEQYF

d_gene: NA
abundance: few
j_gene: TRBJ2-5
v_gene: TRBV4-3
CDR3nt: TGCGCCAGCAGTCGGGACACCTCAAGGGAGACCCAGTACTTC
CDR3aa: CASSRDTSRETQYF

d_gene: NA
abundance: once
j_gene: TRBJ2-3
v_gene: TRBV3-1/TRBV3-2
CDR3nt: TGTGCCAGCAGGGGGGGGGCAGGGTCCACAGATACGCAGTATTTT
CDR3aa: CASRGGAGSTDTQYF

d_gene: NA
abundance: NA
j_gene: TRBJ1-1
v_gene: TRBV6-2/TRBV6-3
CDR3nt: TGTGCCAGCAGTGACCCAACAGGGCTGACCACTGAAGCTTTCTTT
CDR3aa: CASSDPTGLTTEAFF

d_gene: NA
abundance: NA
j_gene: TRBJ2-6
v_gene: TRBV5-8
CDR3nt: TGTGCCAGCAGGCAGGGGTACGTTGGGGCCAACGTCCTGACTTTC
CDR3aa: CASRQGYVGANVLTF

d_gene: NA
abundance: NA
j_gene: TRBJ1-6
v_gene: TRBV7-8
CDR3nt: TGTGCCAGCAGCTTAGATGTCAGGGCTAACTCACCCCTCCACTTT
CDR3aa: CASSLDVRANSPLHF

d_gene: NA
abundance: NA
j_gene: TRBJ1-1
v_gene: TRBV6-2/TRBV6-3
CDR3nt: TGTGCCAGCAGTCTCACAGGGAAAGCTTTCTTT
CDR3aa: CASSLTGKAFF

d_gene: TRBD1
abundance: NA
j_gene: TRBJ2-7
v_gene: TRBV6-6
CDR3nt: TGTGCCAGCAGACAGACAGGGTCCCGCTACGAGCAGTACTTC
CDR3aa: CASRQTGSRYEQYF

d_gene: NA
abundance: NA
j_gene: TRBJ1-2
v_gene: TRBV6-1
CDR3nt: TGTGCCAGCAGTGAACGAGCGGCGGGGGGGCCAAGGGCCGGTGGCTACACCTTC
CDR3aa: CASSERAAGGPRAGGYTF

d_gene: NA
abundance: NA
j_gene: TRBJ1-1
v_gene: TRBV25-1
CDR3nt: TGTGCCAGCATGGCGAACACTGAAGCTTTCTTT
CDR3aa: CASMANTEAFF

d_gene: NA
abundance: NA
j_gene: TRBJ2-1
v_gene: TRBV6-1
CDR3nt: TGTGCCAGCACCCAAAGTAGAGTCTCCTACAATGAGCAGTTCTTC
CDR3aa: CASTQSRVSYNEQFF

d_gene: TRBD2
abundance: NA
j_gene: TRBJ2-2
v_gene: TRBV7-8
CDR3nt: TGTGCCAGCAGCTCCTGGGCTAGCGGGACGAACACCGGGGAGCTGTTTTTT
CDR3aa: CASSSWASGTNTGELFF

d_gene: TRBD1
abundance: NA
j_gene: TRBJ1-4
v_gene: TRBV4-1
CDR3nt: TGCGCCAGCAGCCCCGGACAGGGAGAAGAAAAACTGTTTTTT
CDR3aa: CASSPGQGEEKLFF

d_gene: NA
abundance: NA
j_gene: TRBJ1-4
v_gene: TRBV5-1
CDR3nt: TGCGCCAGCAGCTTAGTTAGTACAGGGTGGCGTCTGGAAAAACTGTTTTTT
CDR3aa: CASSLVSTGWRLEKLFF

d_gene: NA
abundance: NA
j_gene: TRBJ1-4
v_gene: TRBV14
CDR3nt: TGTGCCAGCAGCCCGGGATTCGCAGCAACTAATGAAAAACTGTTTTTT
CDR3aa: CASSPGFAATNEKLFF

d_gene: NA
abundance: NA
j_gene: TRBJ2-5
v_gene: TRBV11-2
CDR3nt: TGTGCCAGCAGCCCAAACCCCGGGGTCCAAGAGACCCAGTACTTC
CDR3aa: CASSPNPGVQETQYF

d_gene: TRBD2
abundance: NA
j_gene: TRBJ2-4
v_gene: TRBV2
CDR3nt: TGTGCCAGCACTCTAGCGGGAGGGAACATTCAGTACTTC
CDR3aa: CASTLAGGNIQYF

d_gene: TRBD1
abundance: NA
j_gene: TRBJ2-3
v_gene: TRBV5-5
CDR3nt: TGTGCCAGCAGCTCGCTACAGGGGCTTGGCACAGATACGCAGTATTTT
CDR3aa: CASSSLQGLGTDTQYF

d_gene: TRBD1
abundance: many
j_gene: TRBJ2-2
v_gene: TRBV19
CDR3nt: TGTGCCAGTCGCGACGGCGGGACAGGCTACACCGGGGAGCTGTTTTTT
CDR3aa: CASRDGGTGYTGELFF

d_gene: TRBD2
abundance: NA
j_gene: TRBJ2-3
v_gene: TRBV7-3
CDR3nt: TGTGCCAGCAGCCCCTTAGCGGGATACACAGATACGCAGTATTTT
CDR3aa: CASSPLAGYTDTQYF

d_gene: TRBD2
abundance: NA
j_gene: TRBJ2-1
v_gene: TRBV7-9
CDR3nt: TGTGCCAGCAGCATACCCGGGACTAGTTCCAATGAGCAGTTCTTC
CDR3aa: CASSIPGTSSNEQFF

d_gene: NA
abundance: NA
j_gene: TRBJ2-4
v_gene: TRBV6-6
CDR3nt: TGTGCCAGCAGCCCACGAACGGGAGCCAAAAACATTCAGTACTTC
CDR3aa: CASSPRTGAKNIQYF

d_gene: NA
abundance: NA
j_gene: TRBJ2-7
v_gene: TRBV9
CDR3nt: TGTGCCAGCGAGACAGTGGCCTACGAGCAGTACTTC
CDR3aa: CASETVAYEQYF

d_gene: TRBD1
abundance: NA
j_gene: TRBJ1-5
v_gene: TRBV18
CDR3nt: TGTGCCAGCTCACCAGGTCAGGGGGCCTCCGTCCTCAATCAGCCCCAGCATTTT
CDR3aa: CASSPGQGASVLNQPQHF

d_gene: NA
abundance: NA
j_gene: TRBJ2-1
v_gene: TRBV5-1
CDR3nt: TGCGCCAGCAGCGTGCCTAGCAATGAGCAGTTCTTC
CDR3aa: CASSVPSNEQFF

d_gene: NA
abundance: NA
j_gene: TRBJ1-1
v_gene: TRBV5-5
CDR3nt: TGTGCCAGCAGCGCCGGCGGGGGGCGGGCCACTGAAGCTTTCTTT
CDR3aa: CASSAGGGRATEAFF

d_gene: TRBD1
abundance: few
j_gene: TRBJ2-1
v_gene: TRBV18
CDR3nt: TGTGCCAGCTCTCAAGGGACAGGGCGTGAGAATGAGCAGTTCTTC
CDR3aa: CASSQGTGRENEQFF

d_gene: TRBD2
abundance: NA
j_gene: TRBJ2-1
v_gene: TRBV6-5
CDR3nt: TGTGCCAGCGGGGGGGGTGACTACTACAATGAGCAGTTCTTC
CDR3aa: CASGGGDYYNEQFF

d_gene: NA
abundance: few
j_gene: TRBJ2-7
v_gene: TRBV19
CDR3nt: TGTGCCAGTAGTGTCCGGGACACACTACCCTCCCCCTCGGGCTACGAGCAGTACTTC
CDR3aa: CASSVRDTLPSPSGYEQYF